This section outlines one T cell receptor beta chain sequence together with its context. This sample was taken from a study of blood T cell repertoires in COVID-19. V lost 3 bases and J lost 0, with 8 bases in between. The CDR3 loop spans 13 amino acids. The germline CDR1 and CDR2 sequences are GTSNPN and SVGIG (reference sequence). Seattle researchers signed up patients amid active infection and tracked them longitudinally. The method was immunoSEQ multiplex PCR; TCRdb's version includes in-frame clones alone and lacks a portion of them. The data contain over 60,000 clones, around four fifths of them singletons.

The material sequenced was peripheral blood. The chain is built from TRBV30 and TRBJ1-1; D call uncertain. This TCR derives from a man aged 60-69 years with COVID-19, enrolled during active disease. CDR3 sequence: CAWRGRLNTEAFF. The DNA of the CDR3 is TGTGCCTGGAGAGGCAGGCTGAACACTGAAGCTTTCTTT.